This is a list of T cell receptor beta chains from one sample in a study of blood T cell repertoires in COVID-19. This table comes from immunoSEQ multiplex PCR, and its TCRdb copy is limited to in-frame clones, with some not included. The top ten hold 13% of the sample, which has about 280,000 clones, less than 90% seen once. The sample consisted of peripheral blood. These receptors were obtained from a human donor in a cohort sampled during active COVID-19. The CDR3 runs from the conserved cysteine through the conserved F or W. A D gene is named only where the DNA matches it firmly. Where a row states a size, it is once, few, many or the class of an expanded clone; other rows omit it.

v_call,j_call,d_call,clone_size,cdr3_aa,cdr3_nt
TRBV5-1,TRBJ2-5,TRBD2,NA,CASSLGLAGVETQYF,TGCGCCAGCAGCTTGGGACTAGCGGGAGTCGAGACCCAGTACTTC
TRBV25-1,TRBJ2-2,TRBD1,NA,CASSPTGGNTGELFF,TGTGCCAGCAGTCCGACAGGGGGAAACACCGGGGAGCTGTTTTTT
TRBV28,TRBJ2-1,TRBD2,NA,CASSLLLLAGAPTQFF,TGTGCCAGCAGTTTGCTTTTGCTAGCGGGAGCCCCCACTCAGTTCTTC
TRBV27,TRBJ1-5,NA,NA,CASSLIIRGFRNQPQHF,TGTGCCAGCAGTTTGATCATTAGAGGATTCCGGAATCAGCCCCAGCATTTT
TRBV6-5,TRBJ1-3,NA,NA,CASSYSQGTGNTIYF,TGTGCCAGCAGTTACTCACAGGGCACTGGAAACACCATATATTTT
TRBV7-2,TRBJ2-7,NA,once,CASSLNRIEQYF,TGTGCCAGCAGCTTAAACAGGATCGAGCAGTACTTC
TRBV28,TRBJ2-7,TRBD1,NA,CASRSGQGPIYEQYF,TGTGCCAGCAGGTCCGGACAGGGACCAATTTACGAGCAGTACTTC
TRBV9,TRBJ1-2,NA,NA,CASSVGRGLGYGYTF,TGTGCCAGCAGCGTAGGGCGGGGGCTAGGCTATGGCTACACCTTC
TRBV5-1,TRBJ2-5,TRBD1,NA,CASSLGGGTQTQYF,TGCGCCAGCAGCTTGGGAGGGGGCACGCAGACCCAGTACTTC
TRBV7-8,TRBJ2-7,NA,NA,CASSPTTYEQYF,TGTGCCAGCAGCCCAACAACCTACGAGCAGTACTTC
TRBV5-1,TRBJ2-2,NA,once,CASSLPGASGELFF,TGCGCCAGCAGCTTGCCGGGAGCGTCCGGGGAGCTGTTTTTT
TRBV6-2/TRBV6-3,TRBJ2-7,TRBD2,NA,CASSDPGLARYEQYF,TGTGCCAGCAGCGATCCGGGACTAGCGCGATACGAGCAGTACTTC
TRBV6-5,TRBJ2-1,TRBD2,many,CASSYTSGNNNEQFF,TGTGCCAGCAGTTACACTAGCGGGAATAACAATGAGCAGTTCTTC
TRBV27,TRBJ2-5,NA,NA,CASSPGLPIRQETQYF,TGTGCCAGCAGTCCCGGACTCCCTATTAGGCAAGAGACCCAGTACTTC
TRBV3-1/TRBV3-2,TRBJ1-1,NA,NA,CASSQDSIRAFF,TGTGCCAGCAGCCAAGATAGCATCCGGGCTTTCTTT
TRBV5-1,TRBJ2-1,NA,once,CASSLPNGGRVDEQFF,TGCGCCAGCAGCTTACCCAACGGGGGGCGCGTTGATGAGCAGTTCTTC
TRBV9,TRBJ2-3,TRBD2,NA,CASSTGLAGYTDTQYF,TGTGCCAGCAGCACGGGACTAGCGGGATACACAGATACGCAGTATTTT
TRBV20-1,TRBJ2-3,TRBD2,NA,CSASGRESATDTQYF,TGCAGTGCTAGTGGGCGGGAGTCCGCCACAGATACGCAGTATTTT
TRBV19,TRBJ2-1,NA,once,CASSTLRGQDNEQFF,TGTGCCAGTAGCACCTTGAGAGGACAAGACAATGAGCAGTTCTTC
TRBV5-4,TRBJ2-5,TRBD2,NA,CASSSTSGIETQYF,TGTGCCAGCAGCTCCACTAGCGGGATAGAGACCCAGTACTTC
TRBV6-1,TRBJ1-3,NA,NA,CASREDRSPGNTIYF,TGTGCCAGCAGGGAAGACAGGTCGCCTGGAAACACCATATATTTT
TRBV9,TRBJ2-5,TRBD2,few,CASSPDAGEETQYF,TGTGCCAGCAGCCCAGACGCGGGAGAAGAGACCCAGTACTTC
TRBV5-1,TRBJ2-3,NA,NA,CASDRGGTDTQYF,TGCGCCAGCGACAGGGGAGGGACAGATACGCAGTATTTT
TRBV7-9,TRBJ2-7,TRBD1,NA,CASSVGTGTGSEQYF,TGTGCCAGCAGCGTAGGTACCGGGACAGGGTCCGAGCAGTACTTC
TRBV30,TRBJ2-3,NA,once,CAWSSAGYDTQYF,TGTGCCTGGAGTTCGGCAGGCTACGATACGCAGTATTTT
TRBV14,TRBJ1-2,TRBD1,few,CASSRKAITGVEYGYTF,TGTGCCAGCAGCCGTAAAGCTATCACAGGGGTAGAATATGGCTACACCTTC
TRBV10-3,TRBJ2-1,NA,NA,CAISGGGSYNEQFF,TGTGCCATCAGTGGAGGGGGCTCCTACAATGAGCAGTTCTTC
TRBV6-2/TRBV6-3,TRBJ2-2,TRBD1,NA,CASSFGQGYTGELFF,TGTGCCAGCAGTTTCGGACAGGGATACACCGGGGAGCTGTTTTTT
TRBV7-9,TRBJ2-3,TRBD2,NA,CASSLEYLAGVGTDTQYF,TGTGCCAGCAGCTTAGAATACCTAGCGGGAGTGGGAACAGATACGCAGTATTTT
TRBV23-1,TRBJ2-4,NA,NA,CASSHGAIQYF,TGCGCCAGCAGTCATGGGGCAATTCAGTACTTC
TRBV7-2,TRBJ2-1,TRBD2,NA,CASASGRPNEQFF,TGTGCCAGCGCTAGCGGGAGGCCCAATGAGCAGTTCTTC
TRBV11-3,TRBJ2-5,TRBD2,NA,CASSLSGRKETQYF,TGTGCCAGCAGCTTAAGCGGGAGAAAAGAGACCCAGTACTTC
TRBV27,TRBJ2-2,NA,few,CASSLGHLTGELFF,TGTGCCAGCAGCCTAGGACACTTGACCGGGGAGCTGTTTTTT
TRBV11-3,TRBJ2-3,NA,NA,CASSSVTDTQYF,TGTGCCAGCAGTTCAGTAACAGATACGCAGTATTTT
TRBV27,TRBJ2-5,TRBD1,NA,CASSLSTGDAETQYF,TGTGCCAGCAGTTTATCGACAGGGGATGCGGAGACCCAGTACTTC
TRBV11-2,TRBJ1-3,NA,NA,CASRGFRDNSGNTIYF,TGTGCCAGCAGAGGCTTCCGGGACAACTCTGGAAACACCATATATTTT
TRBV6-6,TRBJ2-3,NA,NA,CASTSRGTDTQYF,TGTGCCAGCACCTCTCGGGGTACAGATACGCAGTATTTT
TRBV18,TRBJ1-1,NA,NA,CASSPIWGGLNTEAFF,TGTGCCAGCTCACCAATTTGGGGCGGCCTGAACACTGAAGCTTTCTTT
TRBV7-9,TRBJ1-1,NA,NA,CASSWQEDQAFF,TGTGCCAGCAGCTGGCAGGAAGACCAAGCTTTCTTT
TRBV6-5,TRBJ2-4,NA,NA,CASRTQGAKNIQYF,TGTGCCAGCAGGACTCAGGGGGCCAAAAACATTCAGTACTTC
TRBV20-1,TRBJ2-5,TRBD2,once,CSASHPGLAGQTQYF,TGCAGTGCTAGTCACCCCGGACTAGCGGGTCAGACCCAGTACTTC
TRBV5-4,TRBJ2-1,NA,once,CASSLDGNNNEQFF,TGTGCCAGCAGCTTGGACGGGAACAATAATGAGCAGTTCTTC
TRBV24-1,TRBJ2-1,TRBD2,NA,CATSESGTFGNEQFF,TGTGCCACCAGTGAAAGCGGGACTTTTGGCAATGAGCAGTTCTTC
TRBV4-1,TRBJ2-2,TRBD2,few,CASSPKGLAGEGTGELFF,TGCGCCAGCAGCCCGAAGGGACTAGCGGGCGAAGGCACCGGGGAGCTGTTTTTT
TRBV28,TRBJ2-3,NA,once,CASSLERRTRTDTQYF,TGTGCCAGCAGTTTAGAAAGGAGGACCCGCACAGATACGCAGTATTTT
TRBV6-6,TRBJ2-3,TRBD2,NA,CASSQTSGIGADTQYF,TGTGCCAGCAGTCAGACTAGCGGGATAGGCGCAGATACGCAGTATTTT
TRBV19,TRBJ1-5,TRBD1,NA,CASSTGTASNQPQHF,TGTGCCAGTAGTACGGGGACAGCGAGCAATCAGCCCCAGCATTTT
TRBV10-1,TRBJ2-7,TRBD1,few,CASSGTEIEDEQYF,TGCGCCAGCAGCGGGACAGAGATAGAGGACGAGCAGTACTTC
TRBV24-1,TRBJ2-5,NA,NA,CATSDLGREETQYF,TGTGCCACCAGTGATTTGGGCAGGGAAGAGACCCAGTACTTC
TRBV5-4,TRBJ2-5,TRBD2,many,CASSPKTSGGLETQYF,TGTGCCAGCAGCCCCAAGACTAGCGGGGGGTTGGAGACCCAGTACTTC
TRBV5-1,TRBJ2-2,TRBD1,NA,CASTVLDRGDGELFF,TGCGCCAGCACGGTTTTGGACAGGGGCGACGGGGAGCTGTTTTTT
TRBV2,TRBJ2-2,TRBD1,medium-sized,CASRGTGANTGELFF,TGTGCCAGCAGGGGGACAGGGGCGAACACCGGGGAGCTGTTTTTT
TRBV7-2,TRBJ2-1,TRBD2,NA,CASSLAASGFNEQFF,TGTGCCAGCAGCTTGGCGGCTAGCGGCTTCAATGAGCAGTTCTTC
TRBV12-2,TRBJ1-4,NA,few,CASRLRTRGGEDEKLFF,TGTGCAAGTCGCTTAAGGACTCGCGGGGGGGAGGATGAAAAACTGTTTTTT